Detailed here is one T cell receptor (beta chain). Different DNA sequences within this sample yield the same CDR3. Trimming removed 0 bases at V and 6 bases at J, with 8 bases between. CDR1 is LGHNA and CDR2 is YSLEER in the germline V gene. This CDR3 comprises 13 residues. The data are from a study of control samples from healthy donors and cancer patients. Produced via immunoSEQ multiplex PCR; TCRdb's table is partial and in-frame only. The sample lists 100,000 or so clones, 83% occurring once. This chain uses TRBV4-3 with TRBJ1-2; a possible D gene is TRBD1 (5 bases). This TCR derives from a woman in her fifties or sixties in good health. Sample: blood. DNA for the CDR3: TGCGCCAGCAGCCAAGATCGGGGGGATGGCTACACCTTC. The encoded protein is CASSQDRGDGYTF.